Described below is a single T cell receptor (beta chain) sequence and its context. Then a second PCR, running about 6 to 11 cycles, was carried out with a sample-barcoded 5' primer and a J-beta primer mix. TCRdb recomputed calls from the 5' RACE reads with MiXCR, one row per CDR3 protein. The table records some 850,000 distinct CDR3 sequences, 25% to 30% of them present only once. The source of the sample is a study of blood T cells in healthy people across ages. Germline CDR1 reads SNHLY; CDR2 reads FYNNEI. The CDR3 runs 16 residues. Trimming took 6 bases from V and 2 from J, leaving 18 bases between them. The sample also formed part of further work on T cells of mothers and their children. As reported in that work: Three mothers and their six children, all healthy Caucasians, donated.

Sequencing input: blood. The chain couples TRBV2 to TRBJ2-3; D is possibly TRBD1 (6 bases). The sequence was collected from a boy between 10 and 17 years old in good health. The CDR3 loop is CASRLPDSSVTDTQYF. CDR3 bases: TGTGCCAGCAGGCTCCCGGACAGCTCTGTCACAGATACGCAGTATTTT.